Shown below are 17 T cell receptor beta chains from a single sample sequenced in a study of shared clonotypes between healthy human individuals. Naive CD8 cells were CD45RO-negative, positively selected for CCR7, excluding terminally differentiated effector memory CD45RA+ cells. The repertoire was sequenced with immunoSEQ multiplex PCR; TCRdb's copy has only in-frame clones and lacks some. Among some 800,000 clones listed, 80% to 95% were seen once. Sequenced input: naive CD8+ T cells sorted from blood. The source is a man younger than 45 in good health.

The rearrangement joins TRBV27 to TRBJ2-7; no reliable D call. V lost 5 bases and J lost 0, with 8 bases in between. CDR3 size: 13 residues. Looked up from germline, CDR1 is MNHEY and CDR2 is SMNVEV (reference sequence). The CDR3 loop is CASSDSHSYEQYF. Written as DNA, the CDR3 is TGTGCCAGCAGTGATTCACACTCCTACGAGCAGTACTTC.

The V and J genes are TRBV7-9 and TRBJ2-7; tentatively, D is TRBD1 (6 bases). This CDR3 region has 16 residues. Germline lookup yields CDR1 SEHNR and CDR2 FQNEAQ (reference sequence). Trimming pared 7 bases from V and 1 base from J, leaving 20 bases between. In DNA form, the CDR3 reads TGTGCCAGCAAACCCTCGGCTGGGGGCGGGTCCTACGAGCAGTACTTC. This sequence encodes CASKPSAGGGSYEQYF.

This clone appeared a single time. V and J are TRBV7-6 and TRBJ2-7, with D possibly matching TRBD2 (5 bases). Trimming took off 2 bases at V and 5 bases at J, with 10 bases between the two ends. This CDR3 spans 13 amino acids. Germline V lookup: CDR1 SGHVS, CDR2 FNYEAQ. Written as DNA, the CDR3 is TGTGCCAGCAGCTTAAGCCTGCGGGACGAGCAGTACTTC. It specifies CASSLSLRDEQYF.

The rearrangement uses TRBV7-8 and TRBJ2-1, with 7 bases lining up with TRBD1. J lost 4 bases, V lost 3 bases, and 9 bases had no gene match. CDR3 length: 16 residues. Per germline, CDR1 SGHVS and CDR2 FQNEAQ. CDR3 in amino acids: CASSLPSGQPYNEQFF. The CDR3 bases are TGTGCCAGCAGCTTGCCCTCGGGACAGCCTTACAATGAGCAGTTCTTC.

The genes are TRBV4-1 and TRBJ2-7; 9 bases are shared with TRBD2. CDR1 and CDR2 from the germline V gene are MGHRA and YSYEKL. This CDR3 region has 15 residues. Losses at the gene ends were 4 bases for V and 4 bases for J; bases not matched to a gene: 8. CDR3 sequence reads: CASSRYAGGQYEQYF. The CDR3 coding sequence is TGCGCCAGCAGCCGGTATGCGGGGGGGCAGTACGAGCAGTACTTC.

The chain couples TRBV11-2 to TRBJ1-2; 9 bases are shared with TRBD1. Germline V gives CDR1 SGHAT, CDR2 FQNNGV. This CDR3 contains 17 residues. The V segment lost 5 bases and the J segment 4 bases; nucleotides outside the gene matches: 14. The CDR3 DNA reads TGTGCCAGCAGCGGTGCAGCTGGACAGGGGATAATCTATGGCTACACCTTC. Encoded protein: CASSGAAGQGIIYGYTF.

The chain couples TRBV7-9 to TRBJ2-5, with TRBD2 as a possible D gene (6 bases). Germline CDR1 and CDR2: SEHNR and FQNEAQ (reference sequence). The CDR3 extends over 13 amino acids. The ends were cut back, 3 bases at V and 5 bases at J, with 10 bases in the middle. CDR3 residues: CASSFGGMETQYF. CDR3 nucleotide sequence: TGTGCCAGCAGCTTTGGGGGGATGGAGACCCAGTACTTC.

The V and J genes are TRBV27 and TRBJ2-3; maybe TRBD2 (6 bases). CDR1 MNHEY and CDR2 SMNVEV come from the germline V gene (reference sequence). The length of the CDR3 is 15 residues. V gave up 4 bases and J gave up 5 bases, with 16 bases separating them. The CDR3 DNA reads as TGTGCCAGCAGTTCGTCACCGGGAGCAGGAGATACGCAGTATTTT. Residues: CASSSSPGAGDTQYF.

The chain couples TRBV19 to TRBJ2-7; 11 nucleotides line up with TRBD2. There are 14 residues in the CDR3. Losses at the gene ends were 5 bases for V and 3 bases for J; bases not matched to a gene: 3. From germline, CDR1 is LNHDA and CDR2 SQIVND (reference sequence). In DNA form, the CDR3 reads TGTGCCAGTAGTCTGGGGACTAGCGGCTACGAGCAGTACTTC. Its translation: CASSLGTSGYEQYF.

The chain uses TRBV7-8 and TRBJ1-5; D not certain. This CDR3 spans 12 amino acids. V was shortened by 5 bases and J by 4 bases, with 6 bases between the two germline ends. The V gene's germline CDR1 is SGHVS and CDR2 FQNEAQ. The CDR3 DNA follows: TGTGCCAGCAGCCCGTCTAATCAGCCCCAGCATTTT. Protein product: CASSPSNQPQHF.

The chain joins TRBV28 to TRBJ2-7; the match to TRBD1 covers 8 bases. The V segment lost 3 bases and the J segment 5 bases; nucleotides outside the gene matches: 6. The CDR3 is made up of 14 amino acids. Germline values: CDR1 MDHEN, CDR2 SYDVKM. The DNA for the CDR3 is TGTGCCAGCAGTTTGGTCAGGGGGCTGGACGAGCAGTACTTC. Its translation is CASSLVRGLDEQYF.

The chain is built from TRBV18 and TRBJ2-7; D remains ambiguous. The CDR3 covers 14 residues. The V end was cut by 3 bases, the J end by 2 bases, with 11 bases between. In germline, CDR1 is KGHSH, CDR2 LQKENI. The CDR3 region is CASSPRSTPYEQYF. The CDR3 region has the DNA TGTGCCAGCTCACCTCGGAGTACCCCCTACGAGCAGTACTTC.

This clone was seen just once. The genes are TRBV15 and TRBJ1-1, with D hard to call. The V end lost 0 bases, the J end lost 2 bases, and 10 bases lay between the germline ends. Germline CDR1 LNHNV, CDR2 YYDKDF (reference sequence). The CDR3 has 15 residues. CDR3 residues: CATSRDRSGNTEAFF. The DNA for the CDR3 is TGTGCCACCAGCAGAGATCGGTCAGGAAACACTGAAGCTTTCTTT.

V and J are TRBV7-6 and TRBJ2-3, with D hard to call. V was pared by 5 bases and J by 3 bases, with 18 bases between. CDR1 is SGHVS and CDR2 is FNYEAQ in the germline V gene. The CDR3 covers 16 residues. As DNA, the CDR3 is TGTGCCAGCAGCCGCCTTATGCTCTCTACGACAGATACGCAGTATTTT. Amino acid sequence: CASSRLMLSTTDTQYF.

The chain couples TRBV29-1 to TRBJ1-1; D may be TRBD1 (5 bases). The germline V and J ends were trimmed by 7 bases and 3 bases, with 15 bases remaining between them. The CDR3 sequence is 13 residues long. Germline V gives CDR1 SQVTM, CDR2 ANQGSEA. The CDR3 sequence: CSAFEGTDTEAFF. The CDR3 nucleotides are TGCAGCGCTTTTGAGGGGACGGACACTGAAGCTTTCTTT.

Comment on this clone: The junction departs from germline at one end; a sequencing error may be responsible. The CDR3 DNA reads as TGCAGCGTTGATGGGGGACCCAGCTCCCCCTTC. It codes for CSVDGGPSSPF. J is TRBJ1-2 and V is TRBV29-1; D perhaps matches TRBD1 (5 bases). Germline-derived CDR1 and CDR2 are SQVTM and ANQGSEA. This CDR3 contains 11 residues. Based on the CDR3 plus reference TRBV29-1 and TRBJ1-2, the full variable domain is SAVISQKPSRDICQRGTSLTIQCQVDSQVTMMFWYRQQPGQSLTLIATANQGSEATYESGFVIDKFPISRPNLTFSTLTVSNMSPEDSSIYLCSVDGGPSSPFGSGTRLTVV.

The J gene is TRBJ2-1, the V gene TRBV10-2; D is perhaps TRBD1 (6 bases). The ends were cut back, 8 bases at V and 4 bases at J, with 9 bases in the middle. CDR1 is WSHSY, CDR2 SAAADI, per germline. CDR3 size: 12 residues. Here the CDR3 DNA reads TGCGCCAGCTCGGACAGATACAATGAGCAGTTCTTC. This codes for CASSDRYNEQFF.